The source of this TCR beta chain is a study of early stage breast cancer tumors. Study-level information: ER+/PR+/HER2- status applied to about 70% of the 16 invasive breast tumors. The ER+/PR+/HER2- tumors included about 8 ductal and a handful of lobular carcinomas. Study-wide results and limits: Compared with adjacent normal breast tissue, tumors showed roughly 2.4-fold greater T cell density and higher clonality.

The protocol was immunoSEQ multiplex PCR, while the TCRdb copy is restricted to in-frame clones and leaves out a portion. The sample carries some 48,000 clones, approximately 83% recorded once. This clone has only a few counts. The target antigen is unknown. Other DNA sequences in this specimen translate into the identical CDR3. The CDR3 loop spans 15 amino acids. From germline, CDR1 is SGHTA and CDR2 FQGNSA. Trimming cost V 1 base and J 2 bases; bases outside gene matches: 4. The sequenced sample consisted of blood. The chain joins TRBV7-2 to TRBJ2-7; 8 bases are shared with TRBD2. This TCR came from a person aged 45-60 years with breast cancer. CDR3 nucleotides: TGTGCCAGCAGCTTAGTGGGTAGCGGGACCTACGAGCAGTACTTC. Amino acids: CASSLVGSGTYEQYF.